This entry describes one T cell receptor (beta chain). Its cognate antigen is unknown. The data derive from a study of OX40 agonist ivuxolimab in advanced cancers. Study conclusions and caveats: Clones of CD4+ and CD8+ blood T cells grew by week 6 at doses of 0.1 to 3.0 mg/kg.

Only in-frame clones appear in the TCRdb table, and some are missing; sequencing was by immunoSEQ multiplex PCR. Here the sample spans roughly 62,000 clones, 84% being singletons. The CDR3 sequence is 13 residues long. Deletions cut 2 bases from V and 3 bases from J, with 5 bases between. Germline V CDR1 and CDR2: ENHRY, SYGVKD. The chain is built from TRBV10-3 and TRBJ1-5; no reliable D call. The receptor was derived from an adult with an advanced solid tumor such as melanoma, head and neck, liver or kidney cancer. Sequences were derived from CD4+ or CD8+ T cells sorted from blood, sampled in a trial of the OX40 agonist ivuxolimab. CDR3 DNA: TGTGCCATCAGTGAGGGCAACAATCAGCCCCAGCATTTT. Translating it yields CAISEGNNQPQHF.